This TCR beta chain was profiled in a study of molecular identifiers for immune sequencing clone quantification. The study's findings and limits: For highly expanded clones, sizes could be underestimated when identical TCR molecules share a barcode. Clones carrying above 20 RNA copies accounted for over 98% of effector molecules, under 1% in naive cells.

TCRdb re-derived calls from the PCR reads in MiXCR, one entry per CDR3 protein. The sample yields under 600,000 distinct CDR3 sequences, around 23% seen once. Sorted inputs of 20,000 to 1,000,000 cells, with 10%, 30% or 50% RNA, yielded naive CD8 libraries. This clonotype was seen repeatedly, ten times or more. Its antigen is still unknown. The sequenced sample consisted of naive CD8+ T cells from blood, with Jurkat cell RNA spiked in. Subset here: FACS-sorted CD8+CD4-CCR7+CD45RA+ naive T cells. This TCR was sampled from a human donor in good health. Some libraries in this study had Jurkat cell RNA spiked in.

The CDR3 region has the DNA TGTGCCAGCAGCCCCGCAGGGGCCACTGAAGCTTTCTTT. It translates to CASSPAGATEAFF. V gene TRBV7-6 combines with J gene TRBJ1-1; a weak D match, TRBD1 (6 bases). The CDR3 sequence is 13 residues long. Germline loops: CDR1 SGHVS, CDR2 FNYEAQ. V lost 5 bases and J lost 4, with 11 bases in between. The full variable domain, its missing parts supplied by reference TRBV7-6 and TRBJ1-1, is GAGVSQSPRYKVTKRGQDVALRCDPISGHVSLYWYRQALGQGPEFLTYFNYEAQQDKSGLPNDRFSAERPEGSISTLTIQRTEQRDSAMYRCASSPAGATEAFFGQGTRLTVV.